The subject of this entry is one TCR beta chain. Its antigen is as yet unknown. The data were obtained in a study of shared clonotypes between healthy human individuals. Regarding the study as a whole: Unshared clonotypes carried lower generation probabilities than those common to all four donors.

V lost 1 base, J lost 6 bases, and 18 bases lay in between. The CDR3 contains 16 residues. Germline assignment: CDR1 MGHDK and CDR2 SYGVNS. The table came from immunoSEQ multiplex PCR; TCRdb's copy has only in-frame clones and leaves some out. The data contain approximately 1.5 million clones, approximately 98% of them singletons. V and J are TRBV25-1 and TRBJ1-2; D is uncertain. The sequenced sample was naive CD4+ T cells sorted from blood. Regarding subset: CD45RA+ positively selected. The source of this sequence is a man younger than 45 in good health. Written as DNA, the CDR3 is TGTGCCAGCAGTGAATCGGCTTGGGAGACTCTTGATGGCTACACCTTC. This encodes CASSESAWETLDGYTF.